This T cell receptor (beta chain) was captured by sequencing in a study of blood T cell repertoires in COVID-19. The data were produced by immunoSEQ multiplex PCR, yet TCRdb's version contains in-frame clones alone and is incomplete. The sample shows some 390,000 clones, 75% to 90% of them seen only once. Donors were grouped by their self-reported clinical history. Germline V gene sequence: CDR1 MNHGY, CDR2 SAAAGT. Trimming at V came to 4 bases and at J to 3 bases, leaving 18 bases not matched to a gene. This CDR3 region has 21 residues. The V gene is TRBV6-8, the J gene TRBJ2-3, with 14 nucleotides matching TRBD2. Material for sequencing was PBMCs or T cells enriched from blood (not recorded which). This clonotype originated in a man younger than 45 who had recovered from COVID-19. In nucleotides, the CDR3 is TGTGCCAGCAGTTGCACGCTAACCGGTCCGGGACTAGCGGGAGTTACAGATACGCAGTATTTT. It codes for CASSCTLTGPGLAGVTDTQYF.